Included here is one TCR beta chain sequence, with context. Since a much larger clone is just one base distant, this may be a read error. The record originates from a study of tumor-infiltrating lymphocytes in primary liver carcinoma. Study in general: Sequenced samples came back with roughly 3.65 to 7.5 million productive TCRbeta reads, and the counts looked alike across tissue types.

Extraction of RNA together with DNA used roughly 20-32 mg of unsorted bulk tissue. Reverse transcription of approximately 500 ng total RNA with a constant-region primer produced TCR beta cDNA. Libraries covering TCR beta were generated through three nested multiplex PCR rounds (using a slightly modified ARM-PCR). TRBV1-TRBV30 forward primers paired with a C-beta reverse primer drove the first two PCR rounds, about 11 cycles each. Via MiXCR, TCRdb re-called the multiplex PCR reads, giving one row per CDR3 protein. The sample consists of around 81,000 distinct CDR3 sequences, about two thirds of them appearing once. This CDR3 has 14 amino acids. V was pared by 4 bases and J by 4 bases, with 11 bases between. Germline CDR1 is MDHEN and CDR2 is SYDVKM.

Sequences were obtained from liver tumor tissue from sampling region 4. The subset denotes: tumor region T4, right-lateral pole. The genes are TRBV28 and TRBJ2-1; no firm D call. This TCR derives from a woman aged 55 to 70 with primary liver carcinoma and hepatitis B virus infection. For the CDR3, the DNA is TGTGCCAGCAGTTACCAAGTAGCTTACAATGAGCAGTTCTTC. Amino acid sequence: CASSYQVAYNEQFF. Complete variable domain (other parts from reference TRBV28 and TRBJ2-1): DVKVTQSSRYLVKRTGEKVFLECVQDMDHENMFWYRQDPGLGLRLIYFSYDVKMKEKGDIPEGYSVSREKKERFSLILESASTNQTSMYLCASSYQVAYNEQFFGPGTRLTVL.